This entry concerns a single T cell receptor beta chain. Its antigen is undetermined. This CDR3 has 16 residues. Germline V CDR1 and CDR2: MGHRA, YSYEKL. Trimming cost V 1 base and J 5 bases, with 15 bases left between them. This entry comes from a study of regulatory T cells in long-lasting Graves disease. Arm-PCR of CDR3 regions with iRepertoire HTBI primers generated TCR beta libraries. TCRdb reprocessed the multiplex PCR reads via MiXCR and lists one record per CDR3 protein. The sample consists of 350,000 to 450,000 distinct CDR3 sequences, roughly 23% of them appearing once. Study-level points and caveats: Persistent disease exhibited a predilection for TRBV28, TRBJ1-2 and TRBJ2-5. The TCR repertoire of persistent Graves' patients was less diverse than that of newly diagnosed ones. Thyroid tissue was not sampled; only peripheral blood was.

Time point here: persistent/refractory GD, antithyroid drugs over 5 years with positive TRAb. RNA isolated from PBMCs was used to make the TCR library. This rearrangement joins TRBV4-1 to TRBJ1-5; the D gene is possibly TRBD1 (5 bases). The source material was peripheral blood mononuclear cells (PBMCs), sampled when the disease was refractory, from a patient treated with antithyroid drugs. This receptor was identified in a female donor with Graves disease. CDR3 nucleotides: TGCGCCAGCAGCCAAGCCCCGGAGACAGATTATCAGCCCCAGCATTTT. It yields the protein CASSQAPETDYQPQHF.